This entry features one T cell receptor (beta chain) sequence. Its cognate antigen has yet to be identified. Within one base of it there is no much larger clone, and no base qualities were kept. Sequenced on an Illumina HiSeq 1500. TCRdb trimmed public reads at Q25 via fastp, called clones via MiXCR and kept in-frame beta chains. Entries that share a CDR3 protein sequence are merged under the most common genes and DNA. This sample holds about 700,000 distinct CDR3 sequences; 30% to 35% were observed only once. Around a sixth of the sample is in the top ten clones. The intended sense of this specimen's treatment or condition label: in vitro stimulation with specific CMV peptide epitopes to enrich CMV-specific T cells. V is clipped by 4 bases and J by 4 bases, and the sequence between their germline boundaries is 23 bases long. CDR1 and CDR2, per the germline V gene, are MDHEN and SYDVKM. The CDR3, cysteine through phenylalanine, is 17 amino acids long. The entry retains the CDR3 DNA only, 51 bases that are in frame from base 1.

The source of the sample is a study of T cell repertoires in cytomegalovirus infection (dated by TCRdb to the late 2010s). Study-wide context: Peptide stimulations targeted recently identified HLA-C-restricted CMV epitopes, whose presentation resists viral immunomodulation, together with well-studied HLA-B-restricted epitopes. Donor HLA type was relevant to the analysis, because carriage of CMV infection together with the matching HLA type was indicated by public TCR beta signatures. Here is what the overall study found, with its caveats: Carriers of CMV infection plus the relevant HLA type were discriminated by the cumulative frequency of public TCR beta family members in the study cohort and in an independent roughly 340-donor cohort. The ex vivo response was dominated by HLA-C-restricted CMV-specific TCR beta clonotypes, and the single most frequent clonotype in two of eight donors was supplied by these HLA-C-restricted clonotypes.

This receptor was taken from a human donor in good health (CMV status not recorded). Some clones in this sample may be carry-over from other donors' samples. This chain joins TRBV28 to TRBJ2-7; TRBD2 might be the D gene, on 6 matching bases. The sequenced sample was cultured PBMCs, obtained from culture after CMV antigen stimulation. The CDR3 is CASSSAGLSEGYYEQYF. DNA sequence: TGTGCCAGCAGTTCGGCCGGACTATCCGAGGGATATTACGAGCAGTACTTC.